Below are 22 T cell receptor beta chains sequenced from a single sample in a study of Ad26.COV2.S vaccination and SARS-CoV-2 variants. Treatment of the sample: some 20 received Ad26.COV2.S at low or high dose, single or two shots; roughly five received placebo; per-sample allocation not given. Following the first vaccine or placebo injection, samples were taken on day 63. Assay: immunoSEQ multiplex PCR; the TCRdb copy retains only in-frame clones and omits some. The sample records 300,000 to 500,000 clones, 75% to 90% being singletons. The source was peripheral blood, collected in a trial of Ad26.COV2.S vaccine versus placebo. The receptor set was obtained from a person between 18 and 59 years old who received the Ad26.COV2.S COVID-19 vaccine or a placebo.

V is TRBV5-1 and J is TRBJ1-2; 7 bases fit TRBD1. Germline values: CDR1 SGHRS, CDR2 YFSETQ. The CDR3 contains 12 residues. The V and J ends lost 3 bases and 6 bases, in that order; junction bases with no gene match: 2. CDR3 sequence reads: CASSYTGDGYTF. The CDR3 DNA follows: TGCGCCAGCAGCTATACAGGGGATGGCTACACCTTC. Variable domain in full (rest from reference TRBV5-1 and TRBJ1-2): KAGVTQTPRYLIKTRGQQVTLSCSPISGHRSVSWYQQTPGQGLQFLFEYFSETQRNKGNFPGRFSGRQFSNSRSEMNVSTLELGDSALYLCASSYTGDGYTFGSGTRLTVV.

The chain uses TRBV5-1 and TRBJ1-1, with D possibly matching TRBD1 (5 bases). Germline CDR1 and CDR2: SGHRS and YFSETQ. This CDR3 comprises 15 residues. The V end was cut by 1 base, the J end by 0 bases, with 10 bases between. The CDR3 nucleotides read TGCGCCAGCAGCTTGAGACGGGGCATGAACACTGAAGCTTTCTTT. This translates into CASSLRRGMNTEAFF.

This clone showed up just once. V and J are TRBV2 and TRBJ2-7, with a tentative D call TRBD1 (5 bases). Germline V CDR1 and CDR2: SNHLY, FYNNEI. CDR3 size: 13 residues. Trimming removed 7 bases from V and 0 bases from J, with 10 bases in between. The CDR3 DNA is TGTGCCAGCACGGACAATACCTCCTACGAGCAGTACTTC. Amino acid sequence: CASTDNTSYEQYF.

This rearrangement joins TRBV9 to TRBJ2-5, with D perhaps TRBD1 (6 bases). The CDR3 is 17 amino acids. Trimming stripped 3 bases from V and 4 bases from J, with 22 bases between. Germline CDR1 and CDR2: SGDLS and YYNGEE. CDR3 in DNA: TGTGCCAGCAGCGGACAGAGGACAGTTAGAGGGATAGAGACCCAGTACTTC. This translates into CASSGQRTVRGIETQYF. The whole variable domain, filled in from reference TRBV9 and TRBJ2-5, reads DSGVTQTPKHLITATGQRVTLRCSPRSGDLSVYWYQQSLDQGLQFLIQYYNGEERAKGNILERFSAQQFPDLHSELNLSSLELGDSALYFCASSGQRTVRGIETQYFGPGTRLLVL.

V and J are TRBV4-1 and TRBJ1-4; no firm D call. Trimming took off 0 bases at V and 10 bases at J, with 6 bases between the two ends. Germline CDR1 and CDR2: MGHRA and YSYEKL. This CDR3 contains 12 residues. The CDR3 sequence: CASSQDGGKLFF. CDR3 sequence (DNA): TGCGCCAGCAGCCAAGATGGAGGAAAACTGTTTTTT.

This CDR3 reads CASSQDTGTGALLAKNIQYF. The CDR3 DNA is TGCGCCAGCAGCCAAGATACGGGGACAGGGGCCTTACTAGCCAAAAACATTCAGTACTTC. V usage is TRBV4-3 and J usage is TRBJ2-4; 10 nucleotides align to TRBD1. Germline trimming cut 0 bases from V and 0 bases from J; bases unmatched to any gene: 11. The CDR3 has 20 residues. Germline values: CDR1 LGHNA, CDR2 YSLEER.

This clone was detected once. The rearrangement links TRBV6-2 or TRBV6-3 to TRBJ2-1, with 8 nucleotides matching TRBD2. Trimming at V came to 6 bases and at J to 4 bases, leaving 14 bases not matched to a gene. The CDR3 sequence is 17 residues long. Germline V gene lookup returns CDR1 MNHEY and CDR2 SVGEGT. Written as DNA, the CDR3 is TGTGCCAGCAGCTCCGGTCTCGGGGGGGATATATACAATGAGCAGTTCTTC. Protein sequence: CASSSGLGGDIYNEQFF.

The gene calls are TRBV5-6 and TRBJ2-7, with D hard to call. The CDR3 spans 12 residues. Germline lookup yields CDR1 SGHDT and CDR2 YYEEEE. The V gene lost 1 base and the J gene lost 3 bases, with 5 bases spanning the gap. The CDR3 here is CASSLRSYEQYF. CDR3 in DNA: TGTGCCAGCAGCTTGAGGAGCTACGAGCAGTACTTC.

The chain links TRBV5-1 to TRBJ2-7, with TRBD2 identical over 9 bases. Germline CDR1 SGHRS, CDR2 YFSETQ. The CDR3 is 17 residues long. With 0 bases clipped from V and 3 bases from J, the junction kept 10 bases outside the gene matches. The CDR3 sequence is CASSLGYERGADYEQYF. CDR3 bases: TGCGCCAGCAGCTTGGGCTACGAGCGGGGGGCCGACTACGAGCAGTACTTC. Supplemented by reference TRBV5-1 and TRBJ2-7, the full variable domain reads KAGVTQTPRYLIKTRGQQVTLSCSPISGHRSVSWYQQTPGQGLQFLFEYFSETQRNKGNFPGRFSGRQFSNSRSEMNVSTLELGDSALYLCASSLGYERGADYEQYFGPGTRLTVT.

The chain couples TRBV4-1 to TRBJ1-5; D may be TRBD1 (5 bases). This CDR3 comprises 15 residues. Germline lookup yields CDR1 MGHRA and CDR2 YSYEKL. Deletions cut 1 base from V and 2 bases from J, with 9 bases between. The CDR3 loop reads CASSQGREGNQPQHF. The CDR3 nucleotides are TGCGCCAGCAGCCAAGGCAGGGAAGGCAATCAGCCCCAGCATTTT.

The gene calls are TRBV19 and TRBJ1-1, with D tentatively TRBD1 (6 bases). Germline CDR1 is LNHDA and CDR2 is SQIVND (reference sequence). This CDR3 has 14 residues. Trimming removed 3 bases from V and 5 bases from J, with 13 bases in between. The CDR3 region is CASSIGRGGTEAFF. In nucleotides, the CDR3 is TGTGCCAGTAGTATTGGCAGGGGAGGAACTGAAGCTTTCTTT.

The V and J genes are TRBV7-8 and TRBJ2-1; TRBD2 matches 8 bases. Germline V gene lookup returns CDR1 SGHVS and CDR2 FQNEAQ. CDR3 length equals 16 residues. V gave up 0 bases and J gave up 4 bases; unmatched junction bases: 5. The CDR3 here is CASSLASGGVYNEQFF. CDR3 bases: TGTGCCAGCAGCTTAGCGAGCGGGGGCGTGTACAATGAGCAGTTCTTC.

This clone was seen a handful of times. The chain combines TRBV24-1 with TRBJ1-2; D possibly corresponds to TRBD1 (6 bases). V lost 3 bases to trimming and J lost 6 bases, with 10 bases between them. This CDR3 has 13 amino acids. CDR1 KGHDR and CDR2 SFDVKD come from the germline V gene. The DNA for the CDR3 is TGTGCCACCAGTGATGGGACACCTAATGGCTACACCTTC. Protein sequence: CATSDGTPNGYTF.

V and J are TRBV27 and TRBJ1-6; weak D call: TRBD1 (6 bases). The CDR3 spans 14 residues. Trimming removed 7 bases from V and 6 bases from J, with 13 bases in between. The germline V gene has CDR1 MNHEY and CDR2 SMNVEV (reference sequence). The CDR3 here is CASTLQGPNSPLHF. For the CDR3, the DNA is TGTGCCAGCACACTACAGGGACCTAATTCACCCCTCCACTTT.

J is TRBJ1-3 and V is TRBV5-1; weak D call: TRBD1 (6 bases). V was cut by 7 bases and J by 0 bases, with 17 bases left in between. CDR1 is SGHRS, CDR2 YFSETQ, per germline. The CDR3 runs to 16 residues. The CDR3 nucleotides are TGCGCCAGCTCTCGGGGACAAGTCAGCTCTGGAAACACCATATATTTT. This codes for CASSRGQVSSGNTIYF. Looking up the rest from reference TRBV5-1 and TRBJ1-3 gives the full variable domain: KAGVTQTPRYLIKTRGQQVTLSCSPISGHRSVSWYQQTPGQGLQFLFEYFSETQRNKGNFPGRFSGRQFSNSRSEMNVSTLELGDSALYLCASSRGQVSSGNTIYFGEGSWLTVV.

The chain couples TRBV28 to TRBJ1-2; tentatively, D is TRBD1 (6 bases). V lost 2 bases, J lost 8 bases, and 15 bases lay in between. Germline CDR1 MDHEN, CDR2 SYDVKM. The CDR3 loop spans 14 amino acids. The CDR3 protein is CASSLPKQGEGYTF. The CDR3 bases are TGTGCCAGCAGTTTACCCAAACAGGGCGAGGGCTACACCTTC.

The chain uses TRBV3-1 (or the pseudogene TRBV3-2) and TRBJ1-1; unclear D gene. The germline V gene encodes CDR1 LGHDT and CDR2 YNNKEL (reference sequence). The CDR3 contains 13 residues. Trimming pared 0 bases from V and 9 bases from J, leaving 11 bases between. The CDR3 protein is CASSQEQAQKAFF. For the CDR3, the DNA is TGTGCCAGCAGCCAAGAACAAGCCCAGAAAGCTTTCTTT.

J is TRBJ2-7 and V is TRBV10-1; TRBD1 agrees at 7 bases. Per germline, CDR1 WNHNN and CDR2 SYGVQD (reference sequence). V lost 3 bases, J lost 5 bases, and 13 bases stayed unmatched. The length of the CDR3 is 16 residues. The CDR3 is CASSDMPGTAENEQYF. CDR3 sequence (DNA): TGCGCCAGCAGTGATATGCCCGGGACAGCCGAAAACGAGCAGTACTTC.

This clone showed up just a few times. V and J are TRBV4-1 and TRBJ2-7; TRBD1 matches 10 bases. In germline, CDR1 is MGHRA, CDR2 YSYEKL. The CDR3 contains 15 residues. Trimming removed 0 bases from V and 4 bases from J; junction bases left unmatched: 3. CDR3 sequence reads: CASSQEADRGYEQYF. The CDR3 nucleotides read TGCGCCAGCAGCCAAGAAGCGGACAGGGGGTACGAGCAGTACTTC.

The chain employs TRBV30 and TRBJ1-1; 9 bases match TRBD1. From germline, CDR1 is GTSNPN and CDR2 SVGIG (reference sequence). V trimming: 8 bases; J trimming: 2 bases; junction bases outside the gene matches: 6. The CDR3 has 13 amino acids. The CDR3 bases are TGTGCCGCGGACAGGGGTGGTAACACTGAAGCTTTCTTT. This codes for CAADRGGNTEAFF.

This chain joins TRBV5-4 and TRBJ1-1, with 9 nucleotides matching TRBD1. This CDR3 spans 14 amino acids. The germline CDR1 and CDR2 sequences are SGHNT and YYREEE (reference sequence). Trimming took 5 bases from V and 2 from J; bases not matched to a gene: 4. CDR3 in amino acids: CASRGQGENTEAFF. DNA of the CDR3: TGTGCCAGCAGGGGACAGGGAGAAAACACTGAAGCTTTCTTT.

This clone occurred a few times. The chain has TRBV28 and TRBJ1-2; D possibly corresponds to TRBD1 (5 bases). There are 14 residues in the CDR3. From germline, CDR1 is MDHEN and CDR2 SYDVKM. V was shortened by 5 bases and J by 1 base, with 11 bases between the two germline ends. CDR3 sequence reads: CASSPPGGNYGYTF. CDR3 DNA: TGTGCCAGCAGTCCCCCCGGGGGTAACTATGGCTACACCTTC.